Following are 16 T cell receptor beta chains from one sample sequenced in a study of T cell repertoires in cytomegalovirus infection. TCRdb fed the reads into MiXCR, producing one record per CDR3 protein. The sample yields fewer than 550,000 distinct CDR3 sequences, 16% seen once. The material sequenced was CD8+ T cells from PBMCs. Every receptor here comes from a human donor in good health (CMV status not recorded). Some clones in this sample may be carry-over from other donors' samples.

This clonotype was recorded a few times. The chain uses TRBV2 and TRBJ2-5; 8 bases match TRBD1. CDR1 and CDR2 (germline): SNHLY, FYNNEI. The CDR3 extends over 12 amino acids. The V segment lost 11 bases and the J segment 3 bases; nucleotides outside the gene matches: 5. CDR3: CARRTGKETQYF. CDR3 nucleotides: TGTGCCCGCCGGACAGGGAAAGAGACCCAGTACTTC. Combining the CDR3 with reference TRBV2 and TRBJ2-5 gives the whole variable domain EPEVTQTPSHQVTQMGQEVILRCVPISNHLYFYWYRQILGQKVEFLVSFYNNEISEKSEIFDDQFSVERPDGSNFTLKIRSTKLEDSAMYFCARRTGKETQYFGPGTRLLVL.

This clonotype was observed a handful of times. The chain has TRBV20-1 and TRBJ2-7; maybe TRBD1 (5 bases). This CDR3 has 14 residues. V was cut by 0 bases and J by 2 bases, with 11 bases left in between. Germline CDR1 reads DFQATT; CDR2 reads SNEGSKA (reference sequence). CDR3 sequence: CSARDFQGTYEQYF. The DNA for the CDR3 is TGCAGTGCTAGAGATTTTCAGGGAACCTACGAGCAGTACTTC.

As to this clonotype: A much larger clonotype is one base distant, so this may be a read error. V gene TRBV7-9 combines with J gene TRBJ2-1; 7 bases align to TRBD1. J gave up 9 bases and V 0 bases, and 8 bases lay outside the gene matches. Germline V lookup: CDR1 SEHNR, CDR2 FQNEAQ (reference sequence). The CDR3 runs to 15 residues. The CDR3 nucleotides read TGTGCCAGCAGCTTAGCGATAAAAACAGGGGCTGAGCAGTTCTTC. Protein sequence: CASSLAIKTGAEQFF.

A note on this clonotype: The conserved phenylalanine or tryptophan is not found at the CDR3 terminus, so this likely reflects a read error. The J gene is TRBJ2-7, the V gene TRBV7-4; D is unclear. V lost 3 bases and J lost 3, with 12 bases in between. The germline V gene encodes CDR1 SGHVT and CDR2 SQSDAQ. The length of the CDR3 is 14 residues. CDR3 in DNA: TGTGCCAGCAGCTTCGGTCATTCTCGCTACGAGCAGTACTTA. This gives the protein CASSFGHSRYEQYL.

The chain is built from TRBV4-1 and TRBJ1-6, with a possible D match to TRBD1 (6 bases). The germline V gene encodes CDR1 MGHRA and CDR2 YSYEKL. V dropped 4 bases and J dropped 4 bases, with 17 bases sitting between them. CDR3 length equals 17 residues. CDR3 nucleotide sequence: TGCGCCAGCAGCCCAGGGGAACAGGTCGATTATAATTCACCCCTCCACTTT. This sequence encodes CASSPGEQVDYNSPLHF.

This clonotype was picked up many times. V usage is TRBV7-2 and J usage is TRBJ2-6; unclear D gene. V lost 2 bases to trimming and J lost 0 bases, with 11 bases between them. This CDR3 is 17 amino acids long. Germline lookup yields CDR1 SGHTA and CDR2 FQGNSA. The CDR3 DNA reads TGTGCCAGCAGCTTACAACCGGTTAGCTCTGGGGCCAACGTCCTGACTTTC. Translating it yields CASSLQPVSSGANVLTF.

The V gene is TRBV11-3, the J gene TRBJ2-7, with TRBD2 matching over 10 bases. Per germline, CDR1 SGHNT and CDR2 YENEEA. J was trimmed by 4 bases and V by 5 bases; bases with no gene match: 11. The CDR3 consists of 16 residues. Here the CDR3 DNA reads TGTGCCAGCAGCCCGAGCGGGGGGGCAGGAAGATACGAGCAGTACTTC. Translation gives CASSPSGGAGRYEQYF.

J is TRBJ1-1 and V is TRBV29-1, with D uncertain. The V gene's germline CDR1 is SQVTM and CDR2 ANQGSEA. Between the trimmed V and J ends, which lost 2 bases and 0 bases, there was a span of 13 bases. This CDR3 has 15 amino acids. CDR3 region: CSVEFYVTVNTEAFF. Written as DNA, the CDR3 is TGCAGCGTTGAATTTTATGTGACGGTGAACACTGAAGCTTTCTTT. Looking up the rest from reference TRBV29-1 and TRBJ1-1 gives the full variable domain: SAVISQKPSRDICQRGTSLTIQCQVDSQVTMMFWYRQQPGQSLTLIATANQGSEATYESGFVIDKFPISRPNLTFSTLTVSNMSPEDSSIYLCSVEFYVTVNTEAFFGQGTRLTVV.

This clonotype occurred many times. The rearrangement links TRBV27 to TRBJ2-4; maybe TRBD2 (5 bases). V lost 5 bases to trimming and J lost 1 base, with 12 bases between them. This CDR3 is 15 amino acids long. Germline lookup yields CDR1 MNHEY and CDR2 SMNVEV (reference sequence). This chain's CDR3 is CASSHSEVAKNIQYF. The CDR3 coding sequence is TGTGCCAGCAGTCATAGCGAGGTGGCCAAAAACATTCAGTACTTC.

This clonotype was detected many times. The rearrangement links TRBV7-9 to TRBJ2-5; 11 bases line up with TRBD2. The CDR3 runs 17 residues. The V segment lost 5 bases and the J segment 5 bases; nucleotides outside the gene matches: 13. The germline gives CDR1 SEHNR, CDR2 FQNEAQ (reference sequence). In DNA form, the CDR3 reads TGTGCCAGCAGCAGACTAGCGGGGACTCCCAACAAGGAGACCCAGTACTTC. This encodes CASSRLAGTPNKETQYF. Drawing the rest from reference TRBV7-9 and TRBJ2-5, the complete variable domain is DTGVSQNPRHKITKRGQNVTFRCDPISEHNRLYWYRQTLGQGPEFLTYFQNEAQLEKSRLLSDRFSAERPKGSFSTLEIQRTEQGDSAMYLCASSRLAGTPNKETQYFGPGTRLLVL.

The CDR3 loop reads CASSSGGGDSYEQYF. Written as DNA, the CDR3 is TGTGCCAGCAGCTCCGGGGGAGGGGACTCCTACGAGCAGTACTTC. The rearrangement joins TRBV7-9 to TRBJ2-7; 7 positions match TRBD2. From germline, CDR1 is SEHNR and CDR2 FQNEAQ (reference sequence). The V gene end was trimmed by 4 bases and the J gene end by 0 bases; junction bases not matched to a gene: 6. The CDR3 extends over 15 amino acids.

The chain couples TRBV10-3 to TRBJ2-1; 9 bases match TRBD2. The CDR3 extends over 17 amino acids. Germline V gene data show CDR1 as ENHRY and CDR2 as SYGVKD. V shed 4 bases, J shed 0 bases, and the junction held 7 bases outside the gene matches. The CDR3 spells CAISAGSGRSSYNEQFF. For the CDR3, the DNA is TGTGCCATCAGTGCAGGTAGCGGGAGAAGCTCCTACAATGAGCAGTTCTTC.

This clonotype came up a few times. This chain links TRBV20-1 with TRBJ2-2, with D possibly TRBD1 on 7 matching bases. Trimming stripped 0 bases from V and 0 bases from J, with 17 bases between. The CDR3 runs 18 residues. CDR1 DFQATT and CDR2 SNEGSKA come from the germline V gene (reference sequence). Here the CDR3 DNA reads TGCAGTGCTAGAGATATTGGAGGGACAGACACGAACACCGGGGAGCTGTTTTTT. Residues: CSARDIGGTDTNTGELFF.

This clonotype was found many times. J is TRBJ2-5 and V is TRBV28, with D perhaps TRBD1 (5 bases). V lost 6 bases and J lost 2, with 13 bases in between. Germline V gene data show CDR1 as MDHEN and CDR2 as SYDVKM. CDR3 length: 14 residues. CDR3 DNA: TGTGCCAGCAGAGAGGACATGACACAAGAGACCCAGTACTTC. The encoded protein is CASREDMTQETQYF.

This clonotype was found many times. One end of the junction does not line up with germline, which may come from a read error. The rearrangement joins TRBV5-1 to TRBJ2-1; D gene ambiguous. Germline V lookup: CDR1 SGHRS, CDR2 YFSETQ. The CDR3 runs to 11 residues. CDR3 in amino acids: CASSLSREQFF. The DNA for the CDR3 is TGTGCCAGCAGCCTAAGTCGTGAGCAGTTCTTC. Looking up the rest from reference TRBV5-1 and TRBJ2-1 gives the full variable domain: KAGVTQTPRYLIKTRGQQVTLSCSPISGHRSVSWYQQTPGQGLQFLFEYFSETQRNKGNFPGRFSGRQFSNSRSEMNVSTLELGDSALYLCASSLSREQFFGPGTRLTVL.

This clonotype was counted many times. The gene calls are TRBV6-1 and TRBJ1-1; D is unclear. The length of the CDR3 is 17 residues. With 6 bases removed from V and 0 bases from J, the gap between germline ends came to 20 bases. Germline V gives CDR1 MNHNS, CDR2 SASEGT. CDR3 sequence reads: CASRSLTSGAMNTEAFF. CDR3 nucleotide sequence: TGTGCCAGCAGATCCCTAACAAGTGGAGCCATGAACACTGAAGCTTTCTTT.